This entry describes one T cell receptor beta chain. Its specificity is unknown. CDR3 length: 13 residues. The ends were cut back, 1 base at V and 7 bases at J, with 11 bases in the middle. The V gene's germline CDR1 is SQVTM and CDR2 ANQGSEA. The data derive from a study of identical twins. Study-level points and caveats: Not following the same donors, the study drew its conclusions from cross-sectional statistical analysis. Twin-shared out-of-frame alpha sequences were enriched for low generation probability. Beta out-of-frame sequences displayed a weaker excess of sharing between twins.

Template switching (which added a universal primer site) was used, and cDNA carried unique molecular identifiers. TCRdb reprocessed the 5' RACE reads via MiXCR and lists one record per CDR3 protein. The sample consists of about 330,000 distinct CDR3 sequences, 12% of them appearing once. The sample also formed part of further work on yellow fever vaccine responses in identical twins.

The chain carries TRBV29-1 and TRBJ2-1; possibly TRBD2 for D (6 bases). The sequenced material came from CD8+ T cells sorted from blood. The origin of this receptor is a woman aged 18-29 years in good health. CDR3 region: CSVEGGLGNEQFF. The CDR3 nucleotides are TGCAGCGTTGAAGGGGGACTTGGGAATGAGCAGTTCTTC.